The present T cell receptor (beta chain) was sequenced within a study of OX40 agonist ivuxolimab in advanced cancers. Overall study: Antecedent anti-PD-1, anti-PD-L1 or anti-CTLA-4 therapy was permissible, with around 41% having received some. Partial responses were achieved by three patients, one with hepatocellular carcinoma and two with cutaneous melanoma. Study outcomes and limitations: Average numbers of expanded clones were greater in CD8+ T cells than in CD4+.

Measured with immunoSEQ multiplex PCR; TCRdb has only the in-frame clones, and not every one. The sample has 71,000 or so clones, about 89% seen once. About this clone itself: Antigen specificity is unknown.

This CDR3 contains 14 residues. The V gene end was trimmed by 7 bases and the J gene end by 7 bases; junction bases not matched to a gene: 8. Per germline, CDR1 SGHRS and CDR2 YFSETQ. The rearrangement uses TRBV5-1 and TRBJ2-1; 10 bases align to TRBD1. Here the sequenced sample was CD4+ or CD8+ T cells sorted from blood, taken in a trial of the OX40 agonist ivuxolimab. This sequence was found in an adult with an advanced solid tumor such as melanoma, head and neck, liver or kidney cancer. In DNA, the CDR3 is TGCGCCAGCGGCCCGGGACAGGGGTTAAATGAGCAGTTCTTC. Translating gives CASGPGQGLNEQFF.